This T cell receptor (beta chain) was documented in a study of control samples from healthy donors and cancer patients. The V and J ends lost 5 bases and 2 bases respectively, with 9 bases between them. This CDR3 contains 13 residues. The germline gives CDR1 MNHEY, CDR2 SVGAGI. This clone was seen a single time. Sequencing used immunoSEQ multiplex PCR; TCRdb keeps in-frame clones, though not all of them. Of about 120,000 clones detected, 85% to 90% appear once; the ten largest clones hold less than 1.5%. This clonotype originated in a woman aged 45-65 years with colorectal cancer. Source material: PBMCs. V and J are TRBV6-5 and TRBJ1-1; D unclear. CDR3: CASSRTENTEAFF. CDR3 DNA sequence: TGTGCCAGCAGTCGGACTGAAAACACTGAAGCTTTCTTT.